Given below is one T cell receptor beta chain in context. The data originate from a study of blood T cell repertoires in COVID-19. About the study: PBMCs, B-cell-depleted T cells, or T cells were the source of the cDNA or gDNA that made up the material.

The CDR3 extends over 13 amino acids. Germline V gene data show CDR1 as SGHRS and CDR2 as YFSETQ. V was cut by 1 base and J by 4 bases, with 8 bases left in between. Enrolled through a virtual design, the participants were between 18 and 89 years of age and came from about two dozen US areas. Cohort assignment relied on participant-reported clinical history. Sequencing used immunoSEQ multiplex PCR; TCRdb keeps in-frame clones, though not all of them. The sample consists of over 200,000 clones, roughly 79% of them appearing once. Sequencing input: PBMCs or T cells enriched from blood (not recorded which). The V call is TRBV5-1, the J call TRBJ1-1; perhaps TRBD1 as D (5 bases). The TCR was taken from a man between 40 and 49 years old who had recovered from COVID-19. The CDR3 bases are TGCGCCAGCAGCTTGAATCAGGGCACTGAAGCTTTCTTT. This encodes CASSLNQGTEAFF.